This T cell receptor beta chain was obtained from a study of blood T cell repertoires in COVID-19. Turning to this clone: Other DNA sequences in this specimen translate into the identical CDR3.

The CDR3 sequence is 14 residues long. The germline V gene encodes CDR1 SNHLY and CDR2 FYNNEI. Trimming took 6 bases from V and 4 from J; bases not matched to a gene: 4. TCRdb keeps only in-frame clones here, not all; method: immunoSEQ multiplex PCR. In the table there are 150,000 to 200,000 clones, around 73% of which are singletons. This receptor was obtained from a woman in her forties or fifties who had recovered from COVID-19. The specimen sequenced was PBMCs or T cells enriched from blood (not recorded which). The chain joins TRBV2 to TRBJ1-3; 9 bases map to TRBD1. In DNA, the CDR3 is TGTGCCAGCAGCCCGGGGACAGGGGGAAACACCATATATTTT. This gives the protein CASSPGTGGNTIYF.